These T cell receptor beta chains were read from a single sample in a study of response to subunit inactivated influenza vaccine. MiXCR was run by TCRdb on the RT-PCR reads, yielding one entry per CDR3 protein. The sample contains around 750,000 distinct CDR3 sequences, roughly 20% of which appear only once. The input for sequencing was PBMCs from blood, taken 4 to 6 days after vaccination. The receptors derive from a man between 50 and 59 years old who received an inactivated influenza vaccine. Each CDR3 is given with its conserved first and last residue. D genes are given only for firm matches. Only some rows state a clone size, as once, few, many or a class for expanded clones.

abundance	j_gene	d_gene	v_gene	CDR3nt	CDR3aa
-	TRBJ1-5	-	TRBV12-3/TRBV12-4	TGTGCCACCGCGGACGGGGTTTTCAATCAGCCCCAGCATTTT	CATADGVFNQPQHF
-	TRBJ2-2	-	TRBV6-5	TGTGCCAGCAGTTACACAGGTGGAGGATCGAACACCGGGGAGCTGTTTTTT	CASSYTGGGSNTGELFF
few	TRBJ1-2	TRBD1	TRBV6-5	TGTGCCAGCAGTTCCCGGACAGGGTCGCAACTCCATGGCTACACCTTC	CASSSRTGSQLHGYTF
few	TRBJ2-1	-	TRBV11-2	TGTGCCAGCAGTTATCAGACAGTACGAAGCAATGAGCAGTTCTTC	CASSYQTVRSNEQFF
few	TRBJ2-6	-	TRBV10-3	TGTGCCATCGGGAGGGGGGCCAACGTCCTGACTTTC	CAIGRGANVLTF
many	TRBJ2-7	-	TRBV4-3	TGCGCCAGCAGCCAAACGGGCCTATTGGGGGAGCAGTACTTC	CASSQTGLLGEQYF
-	TRBJ1-1	-	TRBV5-1	TGCGCCAGCAGCTTAGGACAAGAGAACACTGAAGCTTTCTTT	CASSLGQENTEAFF
-	TRBJ2-6	TRBD1	TRBV4-2	TGTGCCAGTAGGGGGCCTGGGGCCAACGTCCTGACTTTC	CASRGPGANVLTF
-	TRBJ2-3	TRBD2	TRBV10-3	TGTGCCATCGGGCGGGGGGGCCGCACAGATACGCAGTATTTT	CAIGRGGRTDTQYF
many	TRBJ1-2	-	TRBV5-1	TGCGCCAGCAGCTCAAGAGTTAACTATGGCTACACCTTC	CASSSRVNYGYTF
-	TRBJ2-2	-	TRBV16	TGTGCCAGCAGCCAATTGATACAGAACACCGGGGAGCTGTTTTTT	CASSQLIQNTGELFF
many	TRBJ2-1	-	TRBV7-9	TGTGCCAGCAGCTTCTACGGGACCTACAATGAGCAGTTCTTC	CASSFYGTYNEQFF
few	TRBJ2-1	TRBD1	TRBV5-1	TGCGCCAGCAGCGGGGGACAGGGGGCGACCAATGAGCAGTTCTTC	CASSGGQGATNEQFF
-	TRBJ1-2	TRBD1	TRBV10-3	TGTGCCACTATAGGGACAGCCATGGGCGGCTACACCTTC	CATIGTAMGGYTF
-	TRBJ2-3	TRBD1	TRBV29-1	TGCAGCGTTCGACAGGGGGCTTGGACAGATACGCAGTATTTT	CSVRQGAWTDTQYF
-	TRBJ2-3	TRBD2	TRBV11-2	TGTGCCAGCATCCCCTCGTGGCGGGAGGGCCTAGATCGAGGGGATACGCAGTATTTT	CASIPSWREGLDRGDTQYF
-	TRBJ1-1	TRBD1	TRBV12-3/TRBV12-4	TGTGCCAGCAACTCACAGGGGTTCACTGAAGCTTTCTTT	CASNSQGFTEAFF
few	TRBJ2-7	-	TRBV5-1	TGCGCCAGCAGCTTGGATGGTAGCGGTGCTTACGAGCAGTACTTC	CASSLDGSGAYEQYF
-	TRBJ2-7	TRBD2	TRBV4-2	TGTGCCAGTAGCCTAAGCGGGATGAGCTCCTACGAGCAGTACTTC	CASSLSGMSSYEQYF
-	TRBJ2-1	-	TRBV7-9	TGTGCCAGCAGCTTAGGGGGGAGAGGCTATGAGCAGTTCTTC	CASSLGGRGYEQFF
few	TRBJ2-1	-	TRBV7-2	TGTGCCAGCAGCCCTGTCTCGTTCTCCTACAATGAGCAGTTCTTC	CASSPVSFSYNEQFF
many	TRBJ2-3	-	TRBV7-8	TGTGCCAGCAGCTTAGCGGCAGGGTGGGATACGCAGTATTTT	CASSLAAGWDTQYF
-	TRBJ2-3	TRBD2	TRBV5-4	TGTGCCAGCAGCGTACTAGCGTCGAGAGATACGCAGTATTTT	CASSVLASRDTQYF
many	TRBJ2-7	TRBD1	TRBV4-3	TGCGCCAGCAGCTTGTACCGGGACAGTTACGAGCAGTACTTC	CASSLYRDSYEQYF
few	TRBJ2-4	TRBD2	TRBV4-1	TGCGCCAGCAGCCAAGTGCAGGGAGGGTACATTCAGTACTTC	CASSQVQGGYIQYF
few	TRBJ1-1	-	TRBV20-1	TGCAGTGCTACGTCGGGAAACATGAACACTGAAGCTTTCTTT	CSATSGNMNTEAFF
-	TRBJ2-1	TRBD2	TRBV20-1	TGCAGTGCTCACCGCGGGGGAAGCTCCTACAATGAGCAGTTCTTC	CSAHRGGSSYNEQFF
few	TRBJ2-4	-	TRBV20-1	TGCAGTGCTAGAGATGGGAAACGCAGCCCCACAGCCAAAAACATTCAGTACTTC	CSARDGKRSPTAKNIQYF
few	TRBJ2-7	TRBD1	TRBV10-3	TGTGCGACCGGGGCAGGGGGCTACGAGCAGTACTTC	CATGAGGYEQYF
-	TRBJ2-3	-	TRBV18	TGTGCCAGCTCACCAACCATCACTAGCACAGATACGCAGTATTTT	CASSPTITSTDTQYF
-	TRBJ2-5	TRBD2	TRBV12-3/TRBV12-4	TGTACCAGCAGCCACGGGGGGTCCCAAGAGACCCAGTACTTC	CTSSHGGSQETQYF
many	TRBJ2-1	-	TRBV3-1	TGTGCCAGCAGCCAAGGGGGGCGCGGGAATGAGCAGTTCTTC	CASSQGGRGNEQFF
few	TRBJ2-2	-	TRBV5-1	TGCGCCAGCAGCACAGATCCCCCCCGGGCCGCGAACACCGGGGAGCTGTTTTTT	CASSTDPPRAANTGELFF
few	TRBJ1-1	-	TRBV11-1	TGTGCCAGCAGCTTGGCGGACTCGAGGAACACTGAAGCTTTCTTT	CASSLADSRNTEAFF
once	TRBJ1-5	-	TRBV6-1	TGTGCCAGCGAACCAGGGAACAATCAGCCCCAGCATTTT	CASEPGNNQPQHF
few	TRBJ2-5	-	TRBV4-2	TGTGCCAGCAGCCAAGCGGGGGCCCGAGAAGAGACCCAGTACTTC	CASSQAGAREETQYF
few	TRBJ2-3	-	TRBV5-1	TGCGCCAGCAGCTTGGGATTGGGAGTGCTGAAAACAGATACGCAGTATTTT	CASSLGLGVLKTDTQYF
few	TRBJ2-1	TRBD1	TRBV6-1	TGTGCCAGCAGGGTTCAGGGGGCGAAATACAATGAGCAGTTCTTC	CASRVQGAKYNEQFF
-	TRBJ1-5	-	TRBV6-2/TRBV6-3	TGTGCCAGCAGTTACTGGGGTAGGGTGGACAATCAGCCCCAGCATTTT	CASSYWGRVDNQPQHF
-	TRBJ2-6	-	TRBV5-1	TGCGCCAGCAGTTACTCCCCGGTTGAAAGCTCTGGGGCCAACGTCCTGACTTTC	CASSYSPVESSGANVLTF
-	TRBJ2-5	-	TRBV12-3/TRBV12-4	TGTGCCAGCAGTCCGGACCTCTGGGAGACCCAGTACTTC	CASSPDLWETQYF
few	TRBJ2-7	TRBD1	TRBV12-3/TRBV12-4	TGTGCCAGCAGCCCCTGGGCCAGGGGGAGCTACGAGCAGTACTTC	CASSPWARGSYEQYF
few	TRBJ2-2	TRBD1	TRBV5-1	TGCGCCAGCAGCTTGGGAGGGACAGACACCGGGGAGCTGTTTTTT	CASSLGGTDTGELFF
few	TRBJ2-7	TRBD2	TRBV20-1	TGCAGTGCTAGAGTACTAGCGGGGCCAGCAGAGTACGAGCAGTACTTC	CSARVLAGPAEYEQYF
few	TRBJ2-5	-	TRBV20-1	TGCAGTGCTAGAGCTCTGACTAACCAAGAGACCCAGTACTTC	CSARALTNQETQYF
many	TRBJ2-5	TRBD2	TRBV2	TGTGCCAGCAGTGACGGACTAGCGAGGGGGACCCAGTACTTC	CASSDGLARGTQYF
-	TRBJ1-4	TRBD1	TRBV4-3	TGCGCCAGCAGCCAAGAGGAGGGGGCAGGGACTAATGAAAAACTGTTTTTT	CASSQEEGAGTNEKLFF